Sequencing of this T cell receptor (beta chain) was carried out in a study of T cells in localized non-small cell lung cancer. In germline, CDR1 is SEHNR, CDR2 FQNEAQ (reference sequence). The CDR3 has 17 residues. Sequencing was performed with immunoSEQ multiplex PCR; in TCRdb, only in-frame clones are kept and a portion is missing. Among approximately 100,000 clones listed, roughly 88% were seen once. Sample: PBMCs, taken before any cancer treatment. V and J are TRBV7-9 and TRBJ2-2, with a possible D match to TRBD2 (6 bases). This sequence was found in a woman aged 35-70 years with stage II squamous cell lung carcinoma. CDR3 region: CAPRLGGGVGDTGELFF. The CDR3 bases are TGTGCACCCAGGCTCGGTGGAGGGGTGGGGGACACCGGGGAGCTGTTTTTT.